This TCR beta chain derives from a study of beta chain features in type 1 diabetes. Broader study findings: The naive, central memory and Treg TCRB repertoires showed an apparent similarity that was greater among patients than among healthy donors. Significant though moderate, a shortening of TCRB CDR3s appeared in all four CD4+ subsets of Type 1 diabetes patients.

CDR1 is SGHTA, CDR2 FQGNSA, per germline. The V end was cut by 2 bases, the J end by 12 bases, with 22 bases between. The CDR3 extends over 15 amino acids. In its sample, this clone was seen many times. Its matching antigen is unknown. The sequenced template was cDNA made from the entire isolated RNA. Profiling relied on immunoSEQ multiplex PCR, and the TCRdb table lists in-frame clones only, not all of them. The profile shows about 340,000 clones, about a tenth of them singletons. The clonotype was recovered from a man aged 25 to 45 with type 1 diabetes. The specimen sequenced was central memory CD4+ T cells from blood. V usage is TRBV7-2 and J usage is TRBJ1-1; no clear D gene. Here the CDR3 reads CASSLQDQVSGETFF. The DNA for the CDR3 is TGTGCCAGCAGCTTACAGGACCAGGTTTCGGGAGAAACTTTCTTT.